This T cell receptor beta chain was captured by sequencing in a study of early T cells in non-severe SARS-CoV-2 infection. Study information: Bulk RNA from unsorted whole blood was sequenced; chains were unpaired.

The TCR library protocol attached unique molecular identifiers to the individual cDNA molecules. TCRdb re-derived calls from the 5' RACE reads in MiXCR, one entry per CDR3 protein. The data hold about 50,000 distinct CDR3 sequences, with roughly 8% observed a single time. In regard to this clonotype: Antigen specificity is unknown.

Study conclusions and caveats: Anti-spike CD8 responses were favored in VDJdb matching, and private and CD4 specificities were missed.

CDR1 is SNHLY and CDR2 is FYNNEI in the germline V gene. The CDR3 contains 14 residues. The V gene lost 3 bases and the J gene lost 5 bases, with 11 bases spanning the gap. The gene calls are TRBV2 and TRBJ2-1; D remains unclear. This sequence was found in an adult who was a healthcare worker with PCR-confirmed SARS-CoV-2 infection or an uninfected control (not recorded which). The sample was whole blood. The CDR3 region is CASSDIAKHNEQFF. CDR3 in DNA: TGTGCCAGCAGTGACATTGCTAAACACAATGAGCAGTTCTTC.